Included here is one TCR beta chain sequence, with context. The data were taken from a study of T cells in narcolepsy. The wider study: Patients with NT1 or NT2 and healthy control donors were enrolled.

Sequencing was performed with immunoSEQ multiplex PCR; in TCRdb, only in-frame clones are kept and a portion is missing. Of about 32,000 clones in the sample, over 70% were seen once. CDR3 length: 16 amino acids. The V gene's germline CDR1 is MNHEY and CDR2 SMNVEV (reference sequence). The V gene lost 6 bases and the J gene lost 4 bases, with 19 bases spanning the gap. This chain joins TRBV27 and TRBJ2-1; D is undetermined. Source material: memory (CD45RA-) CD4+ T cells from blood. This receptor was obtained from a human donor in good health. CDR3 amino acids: CASSPPGSRSYNEQFF. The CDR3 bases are TGTGCCAGCAGCCCACCAGGCTCCCGGAGTTACAATGAGCAGTTCTTC.